Sequencing of this T cell receptor (beta chain) was carried out in a study of T cell repertoires in cytomegalovirus infection (dated by TCRdb to about 2019). Background for the entire study: Recently identified HLA-C-restricted CMV epitopes, whose presentation resists viral immunomodulation, were targeted by peptide stimulations together with well-studied HLA-B-restricted epitopes. The HLA type of each donor mattered for the analysis, because public TCR beta signatures pointed to carriage of CMV infection along with the matching HLA type. General study outcomes and caveats: The ex vivo response was dominated by HLA-C-restricted CMV-specific TCR beta clonotypes, and the single most frequent clonotype in two of eight donors was supplied by these HLA-C-restricted clonotypes. In both this cohort and an independent approximately 400-donor cohort, the cumulative frequency of public TCR beta family members distinguished carriers of CMV infection plus the relevant HLA type.

The sample's treatment or condition label, in plain terms: in vitro stimulation with specific CMV peptide epitopes to enrich CMV-specific T cells. Sequenced on an Illumina HiSeq 1500. The raw public reads went through TCRdb reprocessing: fastp at Q25, MiXCR clone calling, in-frame beta chains kept. Identical CDR3 proteins give one entry, which carries the most common genes and DNA. The sample data list roughly 170,000 distinct CDR3 sequences, and about 20% of these were observed just once. The top ten clones comprise more than 25% of the sample. Reading from cysteine to phenylalanine, the CDR3 counts 15 amino acids. Of the read, only the CDR3 DNA is kept; its 45 bases are in frame from base 1. The germline V gene yields SNHLY for CDR1 and FYNNEI for CDR2. Trimming takes 5 bases from V and 0 bases from J, and the germline ends sit 11 bases apart. In the case of this clonotype: Its antigen is not yet known. No qualities accompany the bases; no much larger clone lies one base away.

Recombination linked TRBV2 to TRBJ1-3; a tentative D call is TRBD1 (6 bases match). The sequenced sample was CD8+ T cells from cultured PBMCs, obtained from culture after CMV antigen stimulation. This clonotype was sampled from a human donor in good health (CMV status not recorded). Some clones in this sample may be carry-over from other donors' samples. The DNA is as follows: TGTGCCAGCAGTTCGGGACACCACTCTGGAAACACCATATATTTT. It codes for CASSSGHHSGNTIYF.